Following are 20 T cell receptor beta chains from one sample sequenced in a study of shared clonotypes between healthy human individuals. As defined, naive CD8 cells were CD45RO-negative and positively selected for CCR7, with terminally differentiated effector memory CD45RA+ cells excluded. Sequencing was performed with immunoSEQ multiplex PCR; in TCRdb, only in-frame clones are kept and a portion is missing. The data contain about 2.1 million clones, 93% of them seen just once; the ten biggest clones take up under 2%. The source material was naive CD8+ T cells from PBMCs. These TCRs come from a man aged 18 to 30 in good health. Some clones in this sample may be carry-over from other donors' samples.

This clone is a singleton in its sample. The chain joins TRBV7-2 to TRBJ2-3, with 11 bases matching TRBD2. The CDR3 is 16 amino acids. Per germline, CDR1 SGHTA and CDR2 FQGNSA. J lost 2 bases, V lost 5 bases, and 6 bases had no gene match. The CDR3 sequence: CASSNRLAGFTDTQYF. The CDR3 nucleotides read TGTGCCAGCAGCAACCGACTAGCGGGATTCACAGATACGCAGTATTTT.

This clone showed up just once. The V call is TRBV7-8, the J call TRBJ1-2; D not resolved. The CDR3 has 17 residues. Trimming took off 2 bases at V and 2 bases at J, with 18 bases between the two ends. The germline V gene has CDR1 SGHVS and CDR2 FQNEAQ. The CDR3 is CASSLWSIVNGNYGYTF. The CDR3 coding sequence is TGTGCCAGCAGCTTATGGTCGATCGTCAACGGAAACTATGGCTACACCTTC.

The chain combines TRBV27 with TRBJ2-7, with D possibly TRBD1 on 6 matching bases. Germline CDR1 and CDR2: MNHEY and SMNVEV (reference sequence). This CDR3 is built from 15 residues. Trimming removed 6 bases at V and 5 bases at J, with 20 bases between. The CDR3, as DNA: TGTGCCAGCAGAATAGGGGGTGTCGTGGTTAACGAGCAGTACTTC. Residues: CASRIGGVVVNEQYF.

The V gene is TRBV27, the J gene TRBJ2-1, with 7 bases identical to TRBD2. V trimming: 2 bases; J trimming: 6 bases; junction bases outside the gene matches: 7. Germline values: CDR1 MNHEY, CDR2 SMNVEV (reference sequence). CDR3 length: 15 amino acids. The CDR3 loop reads CASSLDGRAPNEQFF. The CDR3 DNA reads as TGTGCCAGCAGTTTAGATGGGAGGGCCCCCAATGAGCAGTTCTTC.

The J gene is TRBJ2-1, the V gene TRBV9; possibly TRBD2 for D (5 bases). V was shortened by 7 bases and J by 0 bases, with 11 bases between the two germline ends. CDR3 length equals 14 residues. Germline CDR1 and CDR2: SGDLS and YYNGEE. The CDR3 here is CASGSASSYNEQFF. The CDR3 nucleotides read TGTGCCAGCGGGAGCGCTAGCTCCTACAATGAGCAGTTCTTC. Filled out from reference TRBV9 and TRBJ2-1, the complete variable domain reads DSGVTQTPKHLITATGQRVTLRCSPRSGDLSVYWYQQSLDQGLQFLIQYYNGEERAKGNILERFSAQQFPDLHSELNLSSLELGDSALYFCASGSASSYNEQFFGPGTRLTVL.

V and J are TRBV2 and TRBJ1-3, with D perhaps TRBD1 (6 bases). V gave up 6 bases and J gave up 0 bases, with 12 bases separating them. From germline, CDR1 is SNHLY and CDR2 FYNNEI. The CDR3 consists of 15 residues. The CDR3 sequence is CASSHRETSGNTIYF. In nucleotides, the CDR3 is TGTGCCAGCAGCCACAGGGAAACCTCTGGAAACACCATATATTTT.

The V gene is TRBV27, the J gene TRBJ2-4, with D perhaps matching TRBD2 (6 bases). This CDR3 has 18 amino acids. Trimming left V 6 bases short and J 4 bases short, with 25 bases between. CDR1 is MNHEY and CDR2 is SMNVEV in the germline V gene (reference sequence). The CDR3 sequence: CASRRTTHTGTRKNIQYF. The CDR3 nucleotides are TGTGCCAGCAGACGCACGACACATACCGGGACTCGAAAAAACATTCAGTACTTC.

The rearrangement links TRBV12-1 to TRBJ2-1; TRBD2, the table's D call, lacks a check against the DNA. TRBV12-1 represents a pseudogene. The CDR3 runs to 12 residues. The CDR3 DNA sequence: TGTGCCAGCAGCTTTGTAGGGACTCCGCAGTTCTTC. Translating it yields CASSFVGTPQFF.

This clone was observed a single time. The rearrangement joins TRBV7-9 to TRBJ2-2; no definite D call. This CDR3 contains 13 residues. Trimming took 10 bases from V and 1 from J, leaving 10 bases between them. In germline, CDR1 is SEHNR, CDR2 FQNEAQ (reference sequence). The CDR3 sequence is CATRPKNTGELFF. In DNA form, the CDR3 reads TGTGCCACCCGTCCTAAGAACACCGGGGAGCTGTTTTTT.

With respect to this clone: Other nucleotide sequences from this sample produce the same CDR3. V gene TRBV11-2 combines with J gene TRBJ2-1; no firm D call. Trimming stripped 1 base from V and 6 bases from J, with 7 bases between. Per germline, CDR1 SGHAT and CDR2 FQNNGV. The CDR3 sequence is 13 residues long. CDR3 nucleotide sequence: TGTGCCAGCAGCTTAGCCAGCCCCAATGAGCAGTTCTTC. Encoded protein: CASSLASPNEQFF.

The chain's CDR3 is CASSLLGTSNEQFF. The CDR3 DNA follows: TGTGCCAGCAGTTTACTGGGGACGAGCAATGAGCAGTTCTTC. This chain links TRBV27 with TRBJ2-1; perhaps D is TRBD1 or TRBD2 (5 bases each). The CDR3 sequence is 14 residues long. Looked up from germline, CDR1 is MNHEY and CDR2 is SMNVEV (reference sequence). V was clipped by 2 bases and J by 6 bases, with 11 bases between them.

The genes are TRBV9 and TRBJ2-2, with 8 nucleotides matching TRBD1. Germline assignment: CDR1 SGDLS and CDR2 YYNGEE. Losses at the gene ends were 0 bases for V and 8 bases for J; bases not matched to a gene: 12. This CDR3 is 17 amino acids long. CDR3 in DNA: TGTGCCAGCAGCGTAGGGAGGTTAAGCAGGGGGCCTGGGGAGCTGTTTTTT. As protein: CASSVGRLSRGPGELFF.

The chain employs TRBV29-1 and TRBJ2-7; D could derive from TRBD1 or TRBD2 (5 bases each). This CDR3 spans 12 amino acids. V lost 4 bases to trimming and J lost 2 bases, with 9 bases between them. Germline values: CDR1 SQVTM, CDR2 ANQGSEA. CDR3 loop: CSVGRGPYEQYF. In nucleotides, the CDR3 is TGCAGCGTTGGACGGGGCCCCTACGAGCAGTACTTC.

The chain links TRBV9 to TRBJ1-2, with a tentative D call TRBD1 (5 bases). The CDR3 contains 11 residues. CDR1 is SGDLS, CDR2 YYNGEE, per germline. The V end was cut by 3 bases, the J end by 8 bases, with 8 bases between. The CDR3 loop is CASSAGGGYTF. For the CDR3, the DNA is TGTGCCAGCAGCGCCGGGGGAGGCTACACCTTC.

The chain couples TRBV4-1 to TRBJ2-1; D perhaps matches TRBD2 (5 bases). Germline CDR1 and CDR2: MGHRA and YSYEKL. Deletions cut 3 bases from V and 3 bases from J, with 9 bases between. This CDR3 has 14 amino acids. Here the CDR3 reads CASSHLADYNEQFF. The DNA for the CDR3 is TGCGCCAGCAGCCATCTAGCAGACTACAATGAGCAGTTCTTC.

This clone came up once. This chain connects TRBV29-1 to TRBJ1-1; D not resolved. The CDR3 has 14 residues. Trimming stripped 5 bases from V and 0 bases from J, with 13 bases between. Germline lookup yields CDR1 SQVTM and CDR2 ANQGSEA. CDR3 sequence reads: CSVFRRSMNTEAFF. As DNA, the CDR3 is TGCAGCGTTTTTAGGAGGTCTATGAACACTGAAGCTTTCTTT.

The chain carries TRBV5-5 and TRBJ2-7; D gene uncertain. The CDR3 has 16 amino acids. Germline V CDR1 and CDR2: SGHKS, YYEKEE (reference sequence). The V and J ends lost 0 bases and 0 bases respectively, with 13 bases between them. The CDR3 DNA follows: TGTGCCAGCAGCTTGGACCTAAGGGCTAACTCCTACGAGCAGTACTTC. It specifies CASSLDLRANSYEQYF. The full variable domain, with the rest looked up from reference TRBV5-5 and TRBJ2-7, is DAGVTQSPTHLIKTRGQQVTLRCSPISGHKSVSWYQQVLGQGPQFIFQYYEKEERGRGNFPDRFSARQFPNYSSELNVNALLLGDSALYLCASSLDLRANSYEQYFGPGTRLTVT.

The sample holds one count of this clone. V gene TRBV16 combines with J gene TRBJ1-1; D gene unclear. Germline CDR1 reads KGHSY; CDR2 reads FQNENV. There are 15 residues in the CDR3. Deletions cut 0 bases from V and 0 bases from J, with 8 bases between. The CDR3 protein is CASSQSPGMNTEAFF. The CDR3 DNA follows: TGTGCCAGCAGCCAATCCCCAGGAATGAACACTGAAGCTTTCTTT.

This clone was seen just once. This chain connects TRBV7-9 to TRBJ1-5; TRBD1 might be the D (5 bases). The V gene lost 4 bases and the J gene lost 0 bases, with 16 bases spanning the gap. Looked up from germline, CDR1 is SEHNR and CDR2 is FQNEAQ (reference sequence). The CDR3 totals 17 residues. The CDR3 sequence: CASSSSTDKYSNQPQHF. CDR3 coding DNA: TGTGCCAGCAGCTCCTCGACGGACAAATATAGCAATCAGCCCCAGCATTTT. The full variable domain, with the rest looked up from reference TRBV7-9 and TRBJ1-5, is DTGVSQNPRHKITKRGQNVTFRCDPISEHNRLYWYRQTLGQGPEFLTYFQNEAQLEKSRLLSDRFSAERPKGSFSTLEIQRTEQGDSAMYLCASSSSTDKYSNQPQHFGDGTRLSIL.

V and J are TRBV4-3 and TRBJ2-7, with D maybe TRBD1 (5 bases). CDR3 length: 14 residues. Germline V lookup: CDR1 LGHNA, CDR2 YSLEER. Trimming took off 4 bases at V and 2 bases at J, with 12 bases between the two ends. DNA of the CDR3: TGCGCCAGCAGCCCAGGAAAGGGGCCCTACGAGCAGTACTTC. This sequence encodes CASSPGKGPYEQYF.